The 19 T cell receptor beta chains given below trace back to one sample, sequenced in a study of early T cells in non-severe SARS-CoV-2 infection. TCRdb re-called the 5' RACE reads through MiXCR, storing one row per CDR3 protein. Of fewer than 80,000 distinct CDR3 sequences listed, approximately 8.8% are singletons. The material sequenced was whole blood, taken at baseline. The receptors here all came from an adult who was a healthcare worker with PCR-confirmed SARS-CoV-2 infection or an uninfected control (not recorded which).

This clonotype was detected only a few times. In DNA, the CDR3 is TGTGCCAGCAGCTTTGGAAGCTTTGATATGGATGGCTACACCTTC. Amino acids: CASSFGSFDMDGYTF. V is TRBV7-9 and J is TRBJ1-2; no clear D. Germline V gene data show CDR1 as SEHNR and CDR2 as FQNEAQ (reference sequence). The CDR3 is 15 amino acids. Trimming removed 3 bases at V and 6 bases at J, with 17 bases between.

The chain joins TRBV7-9 to TRBJ2-3, with 11 bases fitting TRBD2. The CDR3 totals 14 residues. The V and J ends lost 5 bases and 6 bases, in that order; junction bases with no gene match: 4. Germline V CDR1 and CDR2: SEHNR, FQNEAQ (reference sequence). CDR3 sequence: CASSISGRADTQYF. The CDR3, as DNA: TGTGCCAGCAGCATTAGCGGGAGGGCCGATACGCAGTATTTT. Combining the CDR3 with reference TRBV7-9 and TRBJ2-3 gives the whole variable domain DTGVSQNPRHKITKRGQNVTFRCDPISEHNRLYWYRQTLGQGPEFLTYFQNEAQLEKSRLLSDRFSAERPKGSFSTLEIQRTEQGDSAMYLCASSISGRADTQYFGPGTRLTVL.

This clonotype was seen more than once but under ten times. The genes are TRBV7-9 and TRBJ1-3; 9 bases agree with TRBD1. The CDR3 is made up of 17 amino acids. The trim removed 5 bases at V and 4 bases at J, leaving 12 bases unmatched. The germline V gene has CDR1 SEHNR and CDR2 FQNEAQ (reference sequence). The CDR3 nucleotides read TGTGCCAGCAGCCGGACCAACAGGGGGCATGAGGGAAACACCATATATTTT. Encoded protein: CASSRTNRGHEGNTIYF.

This clonotype was picked up many times. The rearrangement uses TRBV19 and TRBJ2-2; 8 bases are shared with TRBD1. With 0 bases clipped from V and 5 bases from J, the junction kept 5 bases outside the gene matches. Germline CDR1 and CDR2: LNHDA and SQIVND (reference sequence). The CDR3 has 16 amino acids. In nucleotides, the CDR3 is TGTGCCAGTAGTATAGATCAGACAGGGGTAACCGGGGAGCTGTTTTTT. This gives the protein CASSIDQTGVTGELFF.

This clonotype was counted a few times. The J gene is TRBJ2-5, the V gene TRBV5-1; D gene uncertain. V was pared by 0 bases and J by 2 bases, with 14 bases between. The CDR3 runs to 16 residues. CDR1 and CDR2 (germline): SGHRS, YFSETQ. The CDR3 region has the DNA TGCGCCAGCAGCTTGGGGCAGGCTGCCTATCAAGAGACCCAGTACTTC. Amino acids: CASSLGQAAYQETQYF.

This clonotype was picked up a small number of times. V usage is TRBV10-1 and J usage is TRBJ1-1; D possibly corresponds to TRBD1 (6 bases). Germline V CDR1 and CDR2: WNHNN, SYGVQD (reference sequence). V dropped 3 bases and J dropped 6 bases, with 11 bases sitting between them. The CDR3 contains 13 residues. This CDR3 is CASSEGGGAEAFF. The CDR3, as DNA: TGCGCCAGCAGTGAAGGGGGAGGTGCTGAAGCTTTCTTT.

This clonotype was picked up many times. The chain recombines TRBV7-2 with TRBJ2-1, with TRBD2 identical over 9 bases. The trim removed 1 base at V and 5 bases at J, leaving 3 bases unmatched. Germline V gene data show CDR1 as SGHTA and CDR2 as FQGNSA. The length of the CDR3 is 15 residues. CDR3 sequence: CASSLEASGNNEQFF. Written as DNA, the CDR3 is TGTGCCAGCAGCTTAGAGGCTAGCGGGAACAATGAGCAGTTCTTC.

This clonotype was counted many times. The V call is TRBV11-2, the J call TRBJ2-7; tentative D call: TRBD2 (6 bases). The CDR3 loop spans 13 amino acids. Looked up from germline, CDR1 is SGHAT and CDR2 is FQNNGV. V was trimmed by 10 bases and J by 2 bases, leaving 15 bases between them. CDR3 sequence (DNA): TGTGCCACCCGGAGGGTTGGGACCTACGAGCAGTACTTC. Translated, it gives CATRRVGTYEQYF. The full variable domain, in which reference TRBV11-2 and TRBJ2-7 provide the parts outside the CDR3, is EAGVAQSPRYKIIEKRQSVAFWCNPISGHATLYWYQQILGQGPKLLIQFQNNGVVDDSQLPKDRFSAERLKGVDSTLKIQPAKLEDSAVYLCATRRVGTYEQYFGPGTRLTVT.

V is TRBV18 and J is TRBJ2-7; 9 nucleotides align to TRBD2. CDR1 and CDR2 (germline): KGHSH, LQKENI. V shed 3 bases, J shed 5 bases, and the junction held 14 bases outside the gene matches. The CDR3 is 17 amino acids. Here the CDR3 DNA reads TGTGCCAGCTCACCGGTAGTTGCTAGCGGGATTCAGGACGAGCAGTACTTC. It encodes CASSPVVASGIQDEQYF.

This clonotype was seen repeatedly, ten times or more. The rearrangement uses TRBV7-3 and TRBJ2-5; D is perhaps TRBD1 (6 bases). There are 13 residues in the CDR3. Germline V gene lookup returns CDR1 SGHTA and CDR2 FQGTGA. Trimming pared 2 bases from V and 5 bases from J, leaving 9 bases between. The DNA for the CDR3 is TGTGCCAGCAGCTTAGGGGGCATGGAGACCCAGTACTTC. It translates to CASSLGGMETQYF.

The V and J genes are TRBV20-1 and TRBJ2-4; TRBD1 matches at 10 bases. Trimming at V came to 5 bases and at J to 7 bases, leaving 5 bases not matched to a gene. The germline gives CDR1 DFQATT, CDR2 SNEGSKA (reference sequence). This CDR3 spans 13 amino acids. CDR3 nucleotides: TGCAGTGCTCGGACAGGGGGAGGGAACATTCAGTACTTC. Translated, it gives CSARTGGGNIQYF.

V usage is TRBV24-1 and J usage is TRBJ1-2, with D perhaps matching TRBD1 (5 bases). The CDR3 covers 13 residues. The germline V and J ends were trimmed by 0 bases and 4 bases, with 5 bases remaining between them. The germline V gene encodes CDR1 KGHDR and CDR2 SFDVKD. DNA for the CDR3: TGTGCCACCAGTGATTTGACAGGCTATGGCTACACCTTC. As protein: CATSDLTGYGYTF.

This clonotype has at least ten counts. V gene TRBV7-3 combines with J gene TRBJ1-1; D is perhaps TRBD1 (5 bases). CDR3 length: 13 residues. Germline lookup yields CDR1 SGHTA and CDR2 FQGTGA. Trimming removed 6 bases at V and 7 bases at J, with 15 bases between. CDR3 DNA: TGTGCCAGCAGTCGCAACCAGGGAAATGAAGCTTTCTTT. It specifies CASSRNQGNEAFF.

This clonotype was seen repeatedly, ten times or more. The J gene is TRBJ1-5, the V gene TRBV3-1; 7 nucleotides align to TRBD1. This CDR3 comprises 13 residues. The V gene's germline CDR1 is LGHDT and CDR2 YNNKEL (reference sequence). V was pared by 4 bases and J by 5 bases, with 2 bases of the junction left unmatched. The CDR3 DNA follows: TGTGCCAGCAGCCGACAGGGTCATCAGCCCCAGCATTTT. It specifies CASSRQGHQPQHF.

The gene calls are TRBV14 and TRBJ1-1, with D possibly matching TRBD1 (5 bases). The V and J ends lost 0 bases and 3 bases respectively, with 14 bases between them. This CDR3 contains 16 residues. Germline V lookup: CDR1 SGHDN, CDR2 FVKESK. The CDR3 sequence is CASSQDGEGRDTEAFF. The CDR3 nucleotides are TGTGCCAGCAGCCAAGATGGTGAGGGGAGGGACACTGAAGCTTTCTTT.

This clonotype was recorded many times. The V call is TRBV13, the J call TRBJ2-7; D is perhaps TRBD1 or TRBD2 (5 bases each). The length of the CDR3 is 14 residues. Per germline, CDR1 PRHDT and CDR2 FYEKMQ (reference sequence). V lost 6 bases, J lost 6 bases, and 18 bases lay in between. The CDR3 region has the DNA TGTGCCAGCAGATGGCTTTCGGGAAGGGGCGAGCAGTACTTC. Its protein product is CASRWLSGRGEQYF.

The chain combines TRBV7-3 with TRBJ2-3, with D possibly being TRBD2 (6 bases). The germline gives CDR1 SGHTA, CDR2 FQGTGA. The CDR3 covers 14 residues. V lost 4 bases, J lost 2 bases, and 10 bases lay in between. The CDR3 bases are TGTGCCAGCAGCTCAGGACTATACACAGATACGCAGTATTTT. Protein: CASSSGLYTDTQYF.

The V and J genes are TRBV29-1 and TRBJ2-7, with 9 bases that match TRBD1. Germline lookup yields CDR1 SQVTM and CDR2 ANQGSEA. This CDR3 is 12 amino acids long. V shed 4 bases and J 5 bases; nucleotides not matched to a gene: 3. Here the CDR3 DNA reads TGCAGCGTTGGGGACAGGGACGACGAGCAGTACTTC. Protein: CSVGDRDDEQYF.

The sample holds a few counts of this clonotype. The CDR3, as DNA: TGTGCCAGCAGCTTAGGACTACTCTCCTACGAGCAGTACTTC. The encoded protein is CASSLGLLSYEQYF. The chain uses TRBV7-9 and TRBJ2-7; D may be TRBD2 (5 bases). Trimming stripped 1 base from V and 0 bases from J, with 7 bases between. The CDR3 consists of 14 residues. The germline V gene encodes CDR1 SEHNR and CDR2 FQNEAQ (reference sequence).